This TCR beta chain was identified in a study of identical twins. This clonotype occurred many times. Its antigen remains unidentified. The study, taken as a whole, reports: Findings came from cross-sectional statistics, without long-term follow-up of donors.

TCRdb re-analysed the 5' RACE reads in MiXCR, keeping a single row per CDR3 protein. The data contain just under 650,000 distinct CDR3 sequences, roughly 6.6% of them singletons. V lost 0 bases to trimming and J lost 2 bases, with 14 bases between them. The germline CDR1 and CDR2 sequences are SGHRS and YFSETQ. This CDR3 has 16 amino acids. In addition, the sample was reused for a study of yellow fever vaccine responses in identical twins.

This clonotype was sampled from a woman younger than 30 in good health. The V call is TRBV5-1, the J call TRBJ1-2; D not certain. Material for sequencing was PBMCs. CDR3 protein: CASSLDWTQLNYGYTF. As DNA, the CDR3 is TGCGCCAGCAGCTTGGATTGGACTCAGCTCAACTATGGCTACACCTTC.